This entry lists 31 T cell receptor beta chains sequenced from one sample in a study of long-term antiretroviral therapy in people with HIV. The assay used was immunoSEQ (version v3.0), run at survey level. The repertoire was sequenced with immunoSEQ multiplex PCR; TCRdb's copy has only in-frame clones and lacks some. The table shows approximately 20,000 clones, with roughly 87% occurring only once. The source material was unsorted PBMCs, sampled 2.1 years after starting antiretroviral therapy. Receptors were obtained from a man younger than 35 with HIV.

This CDR3 reads CASSPGGRGPDTQYF. CDR3 nucleotide sequence: TGTGCCAGCAGTCCGGGGGGCAGGGGTCCAGATACGCAGTATTTT. The V and J genes are TRBV13 and TRBJ2-3, with a possible D match to TRBD2 (7 bases). Germline V lookup: CDR1 PRHDT, CDR2 FYEKMQ (reference sequence). Trimming left V 6 bases short and J 4 bases short, with 17 bases between. CDR3 length: 15 amino acids.

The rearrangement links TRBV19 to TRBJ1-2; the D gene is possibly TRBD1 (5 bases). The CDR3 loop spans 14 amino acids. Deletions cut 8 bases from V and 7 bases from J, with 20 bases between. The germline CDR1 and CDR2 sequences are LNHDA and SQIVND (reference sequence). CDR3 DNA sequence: TGTGCCAGTGGACTCATGAGGGGCTCCCTTGGCTACACCTTC. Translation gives CASGLMRGSLGYTF. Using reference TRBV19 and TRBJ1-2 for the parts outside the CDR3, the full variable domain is DGGITQSPKYLFRKEGQNVTLSCEQNLNHDAMYWYRQDPGQGLRLIYYSQIVNDFQKGDIAEGYSVSREKKESFPLTVTSAQKNPTAFYLCASGLMRGSLGYTFGSGTRLTVV.

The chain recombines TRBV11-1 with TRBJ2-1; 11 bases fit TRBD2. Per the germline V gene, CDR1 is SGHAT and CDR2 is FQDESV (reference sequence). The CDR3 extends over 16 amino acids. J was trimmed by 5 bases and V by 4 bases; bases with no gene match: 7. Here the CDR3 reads CASSSAGTSGNNEQFF. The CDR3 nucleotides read TGTGCCAGCAGCTCTGCCGGGACTAGCGGTAACAATGAGCAGTTCTTC.

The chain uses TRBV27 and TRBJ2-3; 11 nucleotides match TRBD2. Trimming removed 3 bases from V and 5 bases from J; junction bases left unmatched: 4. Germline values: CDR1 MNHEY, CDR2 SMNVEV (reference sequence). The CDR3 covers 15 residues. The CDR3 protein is CASSLILAGVDTQYF. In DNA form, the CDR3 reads TGTGCCAGCAGTTTGATACTAGCGGGAGTAGATACGCAGTATTTT.

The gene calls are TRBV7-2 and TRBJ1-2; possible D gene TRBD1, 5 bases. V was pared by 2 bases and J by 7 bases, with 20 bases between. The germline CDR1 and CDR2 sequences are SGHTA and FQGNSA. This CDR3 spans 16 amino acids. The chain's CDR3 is CASSLRTPGRGGGYTF. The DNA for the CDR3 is TGTGCCAGCAGCTTAAGGACACCTGGAAGAGGTGGTGGCTACACCTTC.

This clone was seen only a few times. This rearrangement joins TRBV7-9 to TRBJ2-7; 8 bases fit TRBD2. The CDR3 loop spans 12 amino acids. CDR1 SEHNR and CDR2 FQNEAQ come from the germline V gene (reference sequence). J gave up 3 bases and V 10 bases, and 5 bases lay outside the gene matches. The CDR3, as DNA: TGTGCCATCCAGGCGGGGGGCTACGAGCAGTACTTC. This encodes CAIQAGGYEQYF.

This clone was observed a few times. As DNA, the CDR3 is TGTGCCAGCAGCTTGGGGAGCGGCACCCGTGGGGAGTACTTC. Protein sequence: CASSLGSGTRGEYF. The chain uses TRBV5-6 and TRBJ2-7, with a tentative D call TRBD2 (5 bases). This CDR3 has 14 amino acids. Looked up from germline, CDR1 is SGHDT and CDR2 is YYEEEE. The V end was cut by 0 bases, the J end by 11 bases, with 18 bases between.

CDR3 sequence (DNA): TGTGCCAGTAACAAACAATACAGGTCTGGGTATGGCTACACCTTC. This sequence encodes CASNKQYRSGYGYTF. This chain joins TRBV19 and TRBJ1-2, with D possibly TRBD1 on 5 matching bases. Germline lookup yields CDR1 LNHDA and CDR2 SQIVND (reference sequence). V was clipped by 7 bases and J by 5 bases, with 20 bases between them. This CDR3 region has 15 residues. The full variable domain, its missing parts supplied by reference TRBV19 and TRBJ1-2, is DGGITQSPKYLFRKEGQNVTLSCEQNLNHDAMYWYRQDPGQGLRLIYYSQIVNDFQKGDIAEGYSVSREKKESFPLTVTSAQKNPTAFYLCASNKQYRSGYGYTFGSGTRLTVV.

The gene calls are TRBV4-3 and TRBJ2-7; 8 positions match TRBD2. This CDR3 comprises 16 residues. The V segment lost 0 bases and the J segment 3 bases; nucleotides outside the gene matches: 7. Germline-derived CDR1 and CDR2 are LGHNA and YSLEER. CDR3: CASSQDLNSGNYEQYF. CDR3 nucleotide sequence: TGCGCCAGCAGCCAAGATCTGAATAGCGGGAACTACGAGCAGTACTTC.

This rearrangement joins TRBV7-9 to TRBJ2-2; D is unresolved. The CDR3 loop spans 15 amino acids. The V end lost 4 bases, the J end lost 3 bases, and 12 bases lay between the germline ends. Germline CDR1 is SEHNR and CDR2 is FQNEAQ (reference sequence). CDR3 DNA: TGTGCCAGCAGCTCGGCGCACAGCTACACCGGGGAGCTGTTTTTT. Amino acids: CASSSAHSYTGELFF.

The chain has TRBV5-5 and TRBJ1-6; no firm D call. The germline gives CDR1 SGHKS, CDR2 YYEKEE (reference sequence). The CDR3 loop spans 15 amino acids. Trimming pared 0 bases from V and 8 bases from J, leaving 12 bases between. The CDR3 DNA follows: TGTGCCAGCAGCTTGGTCAGTCCGGGCTATTCACCCCTCCACTTT. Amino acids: CASSLVSPGYSPLHF.

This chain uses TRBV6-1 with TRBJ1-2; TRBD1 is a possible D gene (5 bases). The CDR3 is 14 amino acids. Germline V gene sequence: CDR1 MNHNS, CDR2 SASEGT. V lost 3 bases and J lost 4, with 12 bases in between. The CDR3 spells CASSDGGAIYGYTF. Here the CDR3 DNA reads TGTGCCAGCAGTGATGGGGGAGCGATCTATGGCTACACCTTC.

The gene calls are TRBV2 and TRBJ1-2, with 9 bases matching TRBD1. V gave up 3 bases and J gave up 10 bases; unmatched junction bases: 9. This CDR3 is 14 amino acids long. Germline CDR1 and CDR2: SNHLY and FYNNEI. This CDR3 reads CASSEEGDRDHYTF. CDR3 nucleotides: TGTGCCAGCAGTGAGGAGGGGGACAGGGATCACTACACCTTC. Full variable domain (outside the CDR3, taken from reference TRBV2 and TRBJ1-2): EPEVTQTPSHQVTQMGQEVILRCVPISNHLYFYWYRQILGQKVEFLVSFYNNEISEKSEIFDDQFSVERPDGSNFTLKIRSTKLEDSAMYFCASSEEGDRDHYTFGSGTRLTVV.

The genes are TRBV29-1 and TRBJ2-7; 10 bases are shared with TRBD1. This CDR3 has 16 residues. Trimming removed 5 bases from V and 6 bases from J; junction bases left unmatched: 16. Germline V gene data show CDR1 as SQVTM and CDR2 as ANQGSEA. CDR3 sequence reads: CSVTTGGAEVRCEQYF. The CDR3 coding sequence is TGCAGCGTTACGACAGGGGGCGCCGAGGTTAGGTGCGAGCAGTACTTC.

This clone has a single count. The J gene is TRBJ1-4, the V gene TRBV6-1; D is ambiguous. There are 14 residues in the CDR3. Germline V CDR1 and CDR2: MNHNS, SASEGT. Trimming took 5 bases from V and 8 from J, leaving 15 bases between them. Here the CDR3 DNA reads TGTGCCAGCAGTAGGGAAACACGACTCGAAAAACTGTTTTTT. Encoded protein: CASSRETRLEKLFF.

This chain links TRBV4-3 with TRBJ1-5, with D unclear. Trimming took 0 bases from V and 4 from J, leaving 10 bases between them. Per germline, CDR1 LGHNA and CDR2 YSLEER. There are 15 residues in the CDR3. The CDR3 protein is CASSQELVQNQPQHF. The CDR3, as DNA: TGCGCCAGCAGCCAAGAGCTCGTACAGAATCAGCCCCAGCATTTT.

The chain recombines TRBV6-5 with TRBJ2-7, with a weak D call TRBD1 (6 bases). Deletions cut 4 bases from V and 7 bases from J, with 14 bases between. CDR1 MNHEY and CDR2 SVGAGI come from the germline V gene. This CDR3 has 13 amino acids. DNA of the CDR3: TGTGCCAGCAGTTCCGGACAGCCCTCGGAGCAGTACTTC. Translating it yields CASSSGQPSEQYF.

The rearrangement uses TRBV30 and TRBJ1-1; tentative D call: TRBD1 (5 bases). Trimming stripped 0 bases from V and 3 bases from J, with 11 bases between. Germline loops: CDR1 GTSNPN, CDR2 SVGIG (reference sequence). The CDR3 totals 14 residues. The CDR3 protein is CAWSVLGLDTEAFF. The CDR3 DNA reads TGTGCCTGGAGTGTCCTGGGGCTCGACACTGAAGCTTTCTTT.

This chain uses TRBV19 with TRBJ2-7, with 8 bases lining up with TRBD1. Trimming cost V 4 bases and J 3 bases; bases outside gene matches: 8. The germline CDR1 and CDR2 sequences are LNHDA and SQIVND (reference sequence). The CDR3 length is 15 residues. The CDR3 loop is CASSTNDRGFYEQYF. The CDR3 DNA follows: TGTGCCAGTAGTACTAACGACAGGGGATTCTACGAGCAGTACTTC.

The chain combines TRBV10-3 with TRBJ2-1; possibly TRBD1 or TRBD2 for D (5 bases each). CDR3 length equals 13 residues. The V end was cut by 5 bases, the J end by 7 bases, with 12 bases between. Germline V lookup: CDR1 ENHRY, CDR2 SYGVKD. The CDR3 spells CAISPGRSNEQFF. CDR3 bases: TGTGCCATCAGTCCGGGACGGTCGAATGAGCAGTTCTTC.

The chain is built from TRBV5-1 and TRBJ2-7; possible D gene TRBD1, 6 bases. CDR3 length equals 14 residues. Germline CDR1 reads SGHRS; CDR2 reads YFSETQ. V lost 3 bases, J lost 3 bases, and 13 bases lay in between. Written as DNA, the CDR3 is TGCGCCAGCAGCTCCGGGACAAAGCACTACGAGCAGTACTTC. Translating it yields CASSSGTKHYEQYF. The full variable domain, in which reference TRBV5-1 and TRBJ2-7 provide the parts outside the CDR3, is KAGVTQTPRYLIKTRGQQVTLSCSPISGHRSVSWYQQTPGQGLQFLFEYFSETQRNKGNFPGRFSGRQFSNSRSEMNVSTLELGDSALYLCASSSGTKHYEQYFGPGTRLTVT.

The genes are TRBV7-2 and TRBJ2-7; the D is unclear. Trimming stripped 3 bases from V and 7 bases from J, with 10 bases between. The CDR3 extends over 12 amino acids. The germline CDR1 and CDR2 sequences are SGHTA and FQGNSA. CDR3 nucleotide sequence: TGTGCCAGCAGCTTCCCCTCGCGGGAGCAGTACTTC. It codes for CASSFPSREQYF. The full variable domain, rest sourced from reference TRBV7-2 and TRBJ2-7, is GAGVSQSPSNKVTEKGKDVELRCDPISGHTALYWYRQSLGQGLEFLIYFQGNSAPDKSGLPSDRFSAERTGGSVSTLTIQRTQQEDSAVYLCASSFPSREQYFGPGTRLTVT.

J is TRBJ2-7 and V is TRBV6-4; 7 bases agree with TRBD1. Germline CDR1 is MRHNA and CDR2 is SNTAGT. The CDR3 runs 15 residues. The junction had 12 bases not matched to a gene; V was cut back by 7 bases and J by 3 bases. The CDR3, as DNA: TGTGCCAGCATGACAGGGAGAGGAGGCCTCTACGAGCAGTACTTC. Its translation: CASMTGRGGLYEQYF.

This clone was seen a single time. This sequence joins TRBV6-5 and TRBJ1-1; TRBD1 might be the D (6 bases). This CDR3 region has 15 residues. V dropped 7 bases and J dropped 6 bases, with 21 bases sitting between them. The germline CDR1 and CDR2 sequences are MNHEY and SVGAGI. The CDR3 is CASTITPTGLAEAFF. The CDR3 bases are TGTGCCAGCACTATTACCCCAACAGGGTTGGCTGAAGCTTTCTTT.

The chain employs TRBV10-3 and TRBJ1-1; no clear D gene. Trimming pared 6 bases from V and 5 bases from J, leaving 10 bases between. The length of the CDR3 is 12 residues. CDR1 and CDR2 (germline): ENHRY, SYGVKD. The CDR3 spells CAIRAEGTEAFF. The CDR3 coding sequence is TGTGCCATCAGGGCGGAAGGGACTGAAGCTTTCTTT.

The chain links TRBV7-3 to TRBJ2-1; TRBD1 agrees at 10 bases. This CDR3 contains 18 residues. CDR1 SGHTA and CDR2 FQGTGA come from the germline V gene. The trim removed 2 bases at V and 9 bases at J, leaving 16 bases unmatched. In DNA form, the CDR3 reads TGTGCCAGCAGCTTAGGTCCTGGGACAGGGGAACCCAATAGTGAGCAGTTCTTC. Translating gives CASSLGPGTGEPNSEQFF.

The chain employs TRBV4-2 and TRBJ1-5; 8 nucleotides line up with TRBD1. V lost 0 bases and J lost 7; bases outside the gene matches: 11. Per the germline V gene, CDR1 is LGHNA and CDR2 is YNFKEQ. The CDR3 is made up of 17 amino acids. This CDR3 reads CASSQDLGQDPQQPQHF. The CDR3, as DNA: TGTGCCAGCAGCCAAGATCTGGGACAGGACCCTCAACAGCCCCAGCATTTT.

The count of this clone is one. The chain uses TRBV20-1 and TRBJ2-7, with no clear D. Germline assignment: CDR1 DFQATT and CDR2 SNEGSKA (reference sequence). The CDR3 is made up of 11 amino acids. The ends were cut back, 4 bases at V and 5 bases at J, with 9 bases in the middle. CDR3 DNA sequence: TGCAGTGCTACGGGTGGCCACGAGCAGTACTTC. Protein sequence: CSATGGHEQYF.

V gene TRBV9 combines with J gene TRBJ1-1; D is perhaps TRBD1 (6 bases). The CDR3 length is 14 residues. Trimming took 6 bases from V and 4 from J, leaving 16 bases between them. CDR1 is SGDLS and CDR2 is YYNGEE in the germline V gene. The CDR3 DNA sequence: TGTGCCAGCACCAAGGACGGGGGGCTCACTGAAGCTTTCTTT. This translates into CASTKDGGLTEAFF.

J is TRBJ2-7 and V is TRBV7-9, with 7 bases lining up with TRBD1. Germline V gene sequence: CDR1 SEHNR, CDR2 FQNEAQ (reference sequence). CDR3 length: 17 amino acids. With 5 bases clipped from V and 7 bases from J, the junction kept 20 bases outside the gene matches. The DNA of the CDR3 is TGTGCCAGCAGCCCCCGACAGGGCCTTCCTTCGGGTTATGAGCAGTACTTC. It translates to CASSPRQGLPSGYEQYF.

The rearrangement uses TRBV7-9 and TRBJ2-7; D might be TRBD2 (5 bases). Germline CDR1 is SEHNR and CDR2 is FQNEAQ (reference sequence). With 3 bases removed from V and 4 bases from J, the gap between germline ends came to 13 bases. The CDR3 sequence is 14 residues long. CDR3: CASSFEGMVYEQYF. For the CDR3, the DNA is TGTGCCAGCAGCTTTGAGGGCATGGTTTACGAGCAGTACTTC.